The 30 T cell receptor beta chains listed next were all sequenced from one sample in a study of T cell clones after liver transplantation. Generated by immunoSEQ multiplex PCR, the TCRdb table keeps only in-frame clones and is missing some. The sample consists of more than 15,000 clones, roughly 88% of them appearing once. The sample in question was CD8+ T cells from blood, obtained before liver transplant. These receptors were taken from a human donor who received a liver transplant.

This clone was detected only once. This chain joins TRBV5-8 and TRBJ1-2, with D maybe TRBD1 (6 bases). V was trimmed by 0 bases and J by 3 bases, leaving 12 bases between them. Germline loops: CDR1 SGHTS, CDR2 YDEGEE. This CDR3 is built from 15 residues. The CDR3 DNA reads TGTGCCAGCAGCTTGGCGCAGGGGACCTACTATGGCTACACCTTC. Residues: CASSLAQGTYYGYTF.

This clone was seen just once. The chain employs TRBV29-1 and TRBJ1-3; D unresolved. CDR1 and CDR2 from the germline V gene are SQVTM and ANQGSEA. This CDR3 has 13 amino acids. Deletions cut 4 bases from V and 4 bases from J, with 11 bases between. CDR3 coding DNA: TGCAGCGTTGTCCTGGGGAACGGAAACACCATATATTTT. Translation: CSVVLGNGNTIYF.

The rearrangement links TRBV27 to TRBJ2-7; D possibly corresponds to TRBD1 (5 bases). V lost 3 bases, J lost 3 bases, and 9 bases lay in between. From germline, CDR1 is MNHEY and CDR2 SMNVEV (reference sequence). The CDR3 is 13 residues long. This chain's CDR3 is CASSFGQGYEQYF. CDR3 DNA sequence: TGTGCCAGCAGTTTCGGGCAGGGCTACGAGCAGTACTTC.

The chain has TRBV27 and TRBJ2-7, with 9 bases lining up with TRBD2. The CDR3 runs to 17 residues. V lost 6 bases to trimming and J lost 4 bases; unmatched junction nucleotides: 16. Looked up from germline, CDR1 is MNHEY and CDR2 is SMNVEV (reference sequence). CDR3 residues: CASSRLAGIPLPYEQYF. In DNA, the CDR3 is TGTGCCAGCAGCCGCCTAGCGGGAATCCCCCTACCATACGAGCAGTACTTC.

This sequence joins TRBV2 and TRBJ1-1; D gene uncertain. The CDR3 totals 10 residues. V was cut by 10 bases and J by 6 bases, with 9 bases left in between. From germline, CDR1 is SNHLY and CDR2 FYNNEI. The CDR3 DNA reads TGTGCCACCTCAACCTCTGAAGCTTTCTTT. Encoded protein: CATSTSEAFF.

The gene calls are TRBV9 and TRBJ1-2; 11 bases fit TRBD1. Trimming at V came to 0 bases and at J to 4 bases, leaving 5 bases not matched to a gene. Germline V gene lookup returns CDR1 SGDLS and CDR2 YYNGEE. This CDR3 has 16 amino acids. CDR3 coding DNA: TGTGCCAGCAGCGTAGCAAGGACAGGGGGCGGCTATGGCTACACCTTC. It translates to CASSVARTGGGYGYTF.

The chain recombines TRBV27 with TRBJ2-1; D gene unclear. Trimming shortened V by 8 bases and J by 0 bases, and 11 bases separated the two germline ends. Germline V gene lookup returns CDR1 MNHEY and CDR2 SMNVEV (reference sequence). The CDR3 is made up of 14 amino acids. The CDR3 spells CASAAASSYNEQFF. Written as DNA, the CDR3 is TGTGCCAGCGCGGCGGCTAGCTCCTACAATGAGCAGTTCTTC.

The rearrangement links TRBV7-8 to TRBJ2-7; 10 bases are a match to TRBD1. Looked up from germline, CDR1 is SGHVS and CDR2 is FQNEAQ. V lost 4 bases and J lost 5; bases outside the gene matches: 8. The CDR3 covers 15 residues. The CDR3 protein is CASSSPGQGTHEQYF. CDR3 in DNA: TGTGCCAGCAGCTCACCGGGACAGGGGACGCACGAGCAGTACTTC.

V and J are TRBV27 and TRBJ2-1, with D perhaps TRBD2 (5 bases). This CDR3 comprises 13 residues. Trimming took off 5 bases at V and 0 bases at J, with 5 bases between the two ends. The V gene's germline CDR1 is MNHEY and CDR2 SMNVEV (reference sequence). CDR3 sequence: CASSTSSYNEQFF. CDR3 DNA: TGTGCCAGCAGTACTAGCTCCTACAATGAGCAGTTCTTC.

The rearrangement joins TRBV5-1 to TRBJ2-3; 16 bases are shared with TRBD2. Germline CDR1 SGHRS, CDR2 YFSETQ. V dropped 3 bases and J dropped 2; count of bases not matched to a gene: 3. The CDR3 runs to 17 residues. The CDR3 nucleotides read TGCGCCAGCAGCTGGGGACTAGCGGGAGGGCCCACAGATACGCAGTATTTT. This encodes CASSWGLAGGPTDTQYF. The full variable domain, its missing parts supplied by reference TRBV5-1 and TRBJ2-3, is KAGVTQTPRYLIKTRGQQVTLSCSPISGHRSVSWYQQTPGQGLQFLFEYFSETQRNKGNFPGRFSGRQFSNSRSEMNVSTLELGDSALYLCASSWGLAGGPTDTQYFGPGTRLTVL.

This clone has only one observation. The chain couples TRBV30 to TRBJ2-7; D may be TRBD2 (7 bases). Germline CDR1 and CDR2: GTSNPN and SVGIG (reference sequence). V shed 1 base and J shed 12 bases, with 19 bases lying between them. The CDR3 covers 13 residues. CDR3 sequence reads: CAWSGGGANKRYF. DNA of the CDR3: TGTGCCTGGAGTGGAGGGGGGGCCAACAAGCGGTACTTC.

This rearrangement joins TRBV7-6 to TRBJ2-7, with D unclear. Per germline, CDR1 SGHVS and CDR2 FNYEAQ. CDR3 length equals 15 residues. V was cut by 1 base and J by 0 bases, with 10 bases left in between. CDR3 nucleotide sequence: TGTGCCAGCAGCTTAGATGTTAGCTCCTCCTACGAGCAGTACTTC. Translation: CASSLDVSSSYEQYF.

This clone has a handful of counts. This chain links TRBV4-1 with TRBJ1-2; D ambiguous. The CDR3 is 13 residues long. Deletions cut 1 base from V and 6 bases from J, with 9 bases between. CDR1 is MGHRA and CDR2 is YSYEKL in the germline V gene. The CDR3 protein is CASSQVPIDGYTF. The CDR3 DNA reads TGCGCCAGCAGCCAAGTCCCTATTGATGGCTACACCTTC.

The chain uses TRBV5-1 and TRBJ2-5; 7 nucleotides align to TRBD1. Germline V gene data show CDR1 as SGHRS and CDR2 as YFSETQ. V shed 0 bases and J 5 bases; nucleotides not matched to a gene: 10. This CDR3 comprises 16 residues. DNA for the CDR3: TGCGCCAGCAGCTTGGCCAGGGGGAGCGAAAAGGAGACCCAGTACTTC. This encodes CASSLARGSEKETQYF.

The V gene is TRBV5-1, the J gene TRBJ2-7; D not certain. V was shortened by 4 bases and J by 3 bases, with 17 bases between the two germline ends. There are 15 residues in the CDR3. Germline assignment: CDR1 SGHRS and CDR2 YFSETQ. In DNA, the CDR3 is TGCGCCAGCAGCGTGGACGGAAAGCGTTTCTACGAGCAGTACTTC. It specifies CASSVDGKRFYEQYF.

CDR3 coding DNA: TGTGCCAGCAGTTTATCTGGTAGCGGGAGCTACGAGCAGTACTTC. Its translation is CASSLSGSGSYEQYF. The rearrangement joins TRBV27 to TRBJ2-7; 9 bases map to TRBD2. After removal of 0 bases from V and 3 bases from J, the junction contained 3 bases not matched to a gene. Per the germline V gene, CDR1 is MNHEY and CDR2 is SMNVEV (reference sequence). The CDR3 sequence is 15 residues long.

The CDR3 nucleotides read TGTGCCAGTAGTATAGAGAGGGGAGTGGGACTTTCCTACAATGAGCAGTTCTTC. This translates into CASSIERGVGLSYNEQFF. V usage is TRBV19 and J usage is TRBJ2-1, with D perhaps matching TRBD2 (6 bases). This CDR3 is built from 18 residues. The germline V gene encodes CDR1 LNHDA and CDR2 SQIVND (reference sequence). V lost 0 bases, J lost 1 base, and 16 bases lay in between. The full variable domain, completed using reference TRBV19 and TRBJ2-1, is DGGITQSPKYLFRKEGQNVTLSCEQNLNHDAMYWYRQDPGQGLRLIYYSQIVNDFQKGDIAEGYSVSREKKESFPLTVTSAQKNPTAFYLCASSIERGVGLSYNEQFFGPGTRLTVL.

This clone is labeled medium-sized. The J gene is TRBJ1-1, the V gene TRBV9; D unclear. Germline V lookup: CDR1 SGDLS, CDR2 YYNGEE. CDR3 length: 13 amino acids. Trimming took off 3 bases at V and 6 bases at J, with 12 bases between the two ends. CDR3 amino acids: CASSGGFQAEAFF. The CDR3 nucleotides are TGTGCCAGCAGCGGTGGATTTCAAGCTGAAGCTTTCTTT.

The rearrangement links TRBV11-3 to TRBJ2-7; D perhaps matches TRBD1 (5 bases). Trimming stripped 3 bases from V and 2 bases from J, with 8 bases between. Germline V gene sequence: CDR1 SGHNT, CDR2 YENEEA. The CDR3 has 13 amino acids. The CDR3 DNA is TGTGCCAGCAGCTTCAGGGAAACCTACGAGCAGTACTTC. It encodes CASSFRETYEQYF.

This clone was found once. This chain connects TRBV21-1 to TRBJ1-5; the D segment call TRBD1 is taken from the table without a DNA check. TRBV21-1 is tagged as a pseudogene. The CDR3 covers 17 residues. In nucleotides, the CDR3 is TGTGCCAGTCTCCGGGACAGATTTTCTTCGCACAATCAGCCCCAGCATTTT. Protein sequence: CASLRDRFSSHNQPQHF.

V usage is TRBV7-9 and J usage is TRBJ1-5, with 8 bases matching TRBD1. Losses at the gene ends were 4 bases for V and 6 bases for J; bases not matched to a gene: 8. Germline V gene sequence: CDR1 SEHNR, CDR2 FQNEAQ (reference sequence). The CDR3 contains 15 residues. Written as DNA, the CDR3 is TGTGCCAGCAGCTCGGACAGGGAGAGAATTCAGCCCCAGCATTTT. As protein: CASSSDRERIQPQHF.

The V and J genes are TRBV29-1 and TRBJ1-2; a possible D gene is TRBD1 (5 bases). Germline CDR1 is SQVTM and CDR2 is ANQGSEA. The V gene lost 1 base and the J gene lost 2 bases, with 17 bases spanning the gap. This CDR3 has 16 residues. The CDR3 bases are TGCAGCGTTGAAGGGAGAGGGGAGGGCAAAAACTATGGCTACACCTTC. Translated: CSVEGRGEGKNYGYTF. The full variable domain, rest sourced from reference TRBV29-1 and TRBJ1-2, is SAVISQKPSRDICQRGTSLTIQCQVDSQVTMMFWYRQQPGQSLTLIATANQGSEATYESGFVIDKFPISRPNLTFSTLTVSNMSPEDSSIYLCSVEGRGEGKNYGYTFGSGTRLTVV.

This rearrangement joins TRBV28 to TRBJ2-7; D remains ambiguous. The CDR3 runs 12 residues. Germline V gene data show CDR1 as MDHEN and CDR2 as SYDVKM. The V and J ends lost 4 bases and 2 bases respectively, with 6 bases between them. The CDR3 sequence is CASSSPTYEQYF. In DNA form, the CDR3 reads TGTGCCAGCAGTTCGCCCACCTACGAGCAGTACTTC. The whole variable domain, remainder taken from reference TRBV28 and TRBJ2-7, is DVKVTQSSRYLVKRTGEKVFLECVQDMDHENMFWYRQDPGLGLRLIYFSYDVKMKEKGDIPEGYSVSREKKERFSLILESASTNQTSMYLCASSSPTYEQYFGPGTRLTVT.

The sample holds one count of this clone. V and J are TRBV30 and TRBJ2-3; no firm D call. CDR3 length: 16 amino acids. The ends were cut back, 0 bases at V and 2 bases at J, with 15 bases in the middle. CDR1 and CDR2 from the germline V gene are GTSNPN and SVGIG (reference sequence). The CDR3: CAWSVPLGLNTDTQYF. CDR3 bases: TGTGCCTGGAGTGTACCGTTGGGATTAAACACAGATACGCAGTATTTT.

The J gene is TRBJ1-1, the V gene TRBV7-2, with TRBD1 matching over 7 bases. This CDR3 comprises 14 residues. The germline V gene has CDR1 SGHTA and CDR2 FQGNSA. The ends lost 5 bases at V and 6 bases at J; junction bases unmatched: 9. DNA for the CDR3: TGTGCCAGCAGCCCCCAGGGGGGATCCCCTGAAGCTTTCTTT. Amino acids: CASSPQGGSPEAFF.

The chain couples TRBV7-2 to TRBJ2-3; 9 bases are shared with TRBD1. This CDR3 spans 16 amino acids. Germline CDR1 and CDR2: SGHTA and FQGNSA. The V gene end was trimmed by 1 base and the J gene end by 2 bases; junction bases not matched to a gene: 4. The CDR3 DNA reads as TGTGCCAGCAGCTTAGAAGGGACAGGGTCCACAGATACGCAGTATTTT. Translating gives CASSLEGTGSTDTQYF.

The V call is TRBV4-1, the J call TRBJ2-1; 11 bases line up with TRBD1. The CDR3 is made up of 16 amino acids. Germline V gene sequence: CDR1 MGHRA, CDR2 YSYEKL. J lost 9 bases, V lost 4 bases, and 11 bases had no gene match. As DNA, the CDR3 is TGCGCCAGCAGCCCCCGGACAGGGGGCCCTACAAGTGAGCAGTTCTTC. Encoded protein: CASSPRTGGPTSEQFF.

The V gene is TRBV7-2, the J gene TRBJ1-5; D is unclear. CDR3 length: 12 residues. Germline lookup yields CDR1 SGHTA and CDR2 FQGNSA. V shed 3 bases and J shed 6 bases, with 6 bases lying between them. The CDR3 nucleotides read TGTGCCAGCAGCTTCCACACTCAGCCCCAGCATTTT. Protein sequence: CASSFHTQPQHF. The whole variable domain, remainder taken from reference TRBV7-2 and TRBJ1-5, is GAGVSQSPSNKVTEKGKDVELRCDPISGHTALYWYRQSLGQGLEFLIYFQGNSAPDKSGLPSDRFSAERTGGSVSTLTIQRTQQEDSAVYLCASSFHTQPQHFGDGTRLSIL.

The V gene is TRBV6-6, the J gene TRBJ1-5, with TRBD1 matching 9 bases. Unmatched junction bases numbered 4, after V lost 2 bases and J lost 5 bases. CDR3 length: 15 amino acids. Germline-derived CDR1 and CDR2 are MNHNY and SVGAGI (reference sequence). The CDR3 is CASSYGTGFDQPQHF. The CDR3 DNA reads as TGTGCCAGCAGTTACGGGACAGGGTTCGATCAGCCCCAGCATTTT.

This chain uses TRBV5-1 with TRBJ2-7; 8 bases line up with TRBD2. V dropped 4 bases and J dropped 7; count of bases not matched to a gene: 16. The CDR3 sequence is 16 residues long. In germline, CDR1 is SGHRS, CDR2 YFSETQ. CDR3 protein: CASSMLLAAPANEQYF. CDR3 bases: TGCGCCAGCAGCATGCTACTAGCGGCCCCTGCGAATGAGCAGTACTTC.